This T cell receptor beta chain was sequenced during a study of shared clonotypes between healthy human individuals. About the research overall: Plates per donor: three CD4 naive, three CD4 memory, two CD8 naive, one CD8 memory.

V was clipped by 1 base and J by 2 bases, with 6 bases between them. CDR1 is SGHAT, CDR2 FQNNGV, per germline. This CDR3 comprises 13 residues. Sequencing was performed with immunoSEQ multiplex PCR; in TCRdb, only in-frame clones are kept and a portion is missing. This table holds roughly 2.1 million clones, about 93% found once. CD45RO-negative, CCR7-selected cells formed the naive CD8 fraction, which excluded terminally differentiated effector memory CD45RA+ cells. A remark on this clone: This sample includes further DNA sequences coding for the same CDR3.

This clonotype originated in a man aged 18 to 30 in good health. Some clones in this sample may be carry-over from other donors' samples. The rearrangement links TRBV11-2 to TRBJ2-7; D not resolved. The sequencing sample was made of naive CD8+ T cells from PBMCs. This chain's CDR3 is CASSLGGPYEQYF. CDR3 in DNA: TGTGCCAGCAGCTTAGGCGGTCCCTACGAGCAGTACTTC.